The sequence of this TCR beta chain was determined in a study of cytomegalovirus exposure and HLA in healthy donors (dated by TCRdb to between 2016 and 2019). Looking at the study overall: An earlier analysis of about 530 of the donors reported under 300 Gb of sequence data and 117 million unique TCR beta sequences obtained from some 170 million T cells. Donor age, sex, ethnicity and CMV serostatus were compiled alongside the repertoire data. Roughly 300 gigabases of sequencing data and 70 million to 100 million unique TCR sequences were included in an early release covering under 650 HLA-typed donors. The later analysis used no new phenotypic data to find candidate immune exposures, relying instead on TCR beta sequences and their occurrence across donors. Along with the approximately 700-subject first cohort, a separate validation cohort of over 90 different subjects was used. The number of typed donors differed by locus: about 629-630 for A, B, C, DRB1 and DQB1; 500 to 550 for DQA1; approximately 610 for DPA1; and approximately 450 for DPB1. HLA typing covered class I and class II loci at four-digit resolution. The study used immunosequencing to profile the T cell repertoires of more than 650 subjects and linked those repertoires to cytomegalovirus serostatus. A later analysis re-examined previously published TCR beta repertoires from more than 550 donors and added high-resolution HLA genotyping to investigate patterns of TCR occurrence. Among around 400 genotyped donors of the cohort, an average of roughly 230,000 unique TCR beta nucleotide sequences was sequenced per donor, of which about 19% were non-productive. Four or five DR-DQ haplotypes were handled as single units for association and clustering because linkage in the cohort was strong. A later genetic analysis took genome-wide SNP genotypes for about 55% of the 666 donors and used that subset as a discovery cohort. The aim of the study was to test whether cataloging public T cell receptors could identify signatures of past pathogen exposure. All discovery cohort repertoires had been generated using a single sequencing platform. In an earlier analysis of a few hundred of the donors, high-throughput TCR beta sequencing was used to judge whether each TCR beta V gene segment behaved as functional or pseudogenic. The study combined high-throughput TCR immunosequencing, statistical association of individual TCRs with disease status, and machine learning to predict cytomegalovirus infection status. Of the approximately 400 genotyped donors, more than 75% were placed in the genetic ancestry cluster associated with self-reported Caucasian donors. What the work shows at the level of the full study, not this receptor alone: In a later genetic analysis, fewer N-insertions in productive TCRs were reported among donors in an Asian-associated ancestry cluster than the roughly 700-donor mean. A group of highly shared sequence variants was considered likely to be a technical artifact of the sequencing pipeline. Because counts were too low, some 16 rarely observed V segments, including chromosome 9 orphons, were excluded from the earlier analysis of under 650 of the donors. In the study, approximately 150 TCR beta chains were listed as associated with cytomegalovirus. In both the original and validation cohorts, the classifier was reported to diagnose cytomegalovirus status with high specificity and sensitivity. It was suggested by the authors that the approach could potentially be generalized to other disease states and immunological phenotypes. A few of the identified cytomegalovirus-associated TCR beta chains were confirmed in vitro to be specific for cytomegalovirus antigens. Most TCR sequences were seen in very few donors, while some public TCRs were found in many individuals. A later analysis reported that several top co-occurrence clusters appeared linked to parvovirus B19, influenza, CMV and Epstein-Barr virus. The presence/absence analyses assumed that sequencing depth was roughly uniform across donors, and that assumption may not be true. Specific HLA alleles were associated with 15,000 to 20,000 TCR beta sequences at a false discovery rate of 0.05 in a later analysis. In a later analysis, the rate of TCR association differed among HLA loci, with DRB1 alleles having the most associated TCRs and HLA-C alleles having the fewest. A further reported finding was that TCR beta sequences accurately predicted the HLA-A and HLA-B alleles for most subjects in the first cohort. CMV serostatus was the only immune exposure information available for the cohort. In a later analysis, HLA-associated TCR beta chains showed more clonal expansion and lower generation probabilities than non-associated chains that were equally common. According to a later analysis, most CMV-associated TCR beta chains appeared to be HLA-restricted, and the HLA associations seemed to be driven largely by CMV exposure. V-gene and J-gene trimming of TCR beta chains was associated with a missense DCLRE1C variant in a later genetic analysis, and the association was replicated in an independent cohort. An earlier analysis of around 500 of the donors showed that most TCR beta V segments appeared in productive rearrangements either about 87% or about 30% of the time, which broadly matched IMGT annotations. Linkage disequilibrium might explain the correlated functional status among segregating V segments, but an unknown experimental factor could not be excluded. The cohort was sequenced for TCR beta chains only, and without alpha or paired-chain data the features that could be detected were limited. Strong co-occurrence of HLA alleles, especially DR and DQ, made assigning TCR associations to individual alleles difficult. Because HLA typing was missing for some donors at each locus, association tests included only the typed subset. Because the 87-base-pair reads could not distinguish some IMGT-functional V segments, including TRBV6-2 and TRBV6-3, those segments were excluded.

The cohort comprised approximately 700 healthy bone marrow donors. At the time of sampling, all cohort members were nominally healthy, though unrecorded immune exposures were likely present. The donor was CMV seropositive and belonged to the group of about 290 seropositive cohort members. A peripheral blood sample was provided by each donor, and peripheral blood mononuclear cells were used for TCR beta sequencing. The Qiagen DNeasy Blood Extraction Kit was used to extract genomic DNA from the blood cell samples. The receptor library was made with the immunoSEQ multiplex PCR assay. For the multiplex PCR, a mixture combining 60 forward primers for TCR Vbeta segments and 13 reverse primers for TCR Jbeta segments was used. The CDR3 region of rearranged TCR beta genes was amplified from genomic DNA with a multiplex PCR assay. Amplified TCR beta libraries were sequenced as 87-base-pair reads on the Illumina HiSeq System. On the authors' methods: Across the roughly 670 repertoires, a later analysis counted tens of millions of unique TCR beta chains, 9.5 million to 13 million of which were shared by at least two donors. Raw reads were error-corrected and collapsed into unique sequences by a nearest-neighbor algorithm in which closely related sequences were merged to remove PCR and sequencing errors. To assign V, D and J gene segments, CDR3 sequences were aligned to IMGT reference sequences. For a sequence to be retained, a match of at least six nucleotides to both a V gene segment and a J gene segment was required. Rearrangements were called productive when the CDR3 lacked stop codons and stayed in frame with V and J; all others were non-productive. CDR3 was defined according to IMGT convention as the region running from the second conserved V-encoded cysteine to the conserved J-encoded phenylalanine. Sequences without an unambiguous match to a single V gene segment were excluded from the earlier analysis of about 630 of the donors. In an earlier analysis of several hundred of the donors, V segments were called functional above 56.7% productive rearrangements and were called segregating when the between-donor standard deviation exceeded 5%. A statistical classification framework was built for diagnosing cytomegalovirus status from the catalog of TCR beta chain sequences. In a later analysis, V and J genes were assigned by comparing TCR nucleotide sequences against IMGT/GENE-DB human TR gene sequences. A later analysis assigned CDR3 sequences and most-parsimonious VDJ recombination scenarios with the TCRdist pipeline. A later analysis defined each TCR beta chain by its CDR3 amino acid sequence plus V-gene family, and excluded reads lacking a unique V-gene family. To address suspected cross-contamination and a sequencing artifact, a later analysis removed around 590 highly shared, low-generation-probability nucleotide sequences. In a later analysis, a clonal expansion index was calculated for each public chain from normalized within-repertoire ranks of inferred template counts. In a later analysis, generation probabilities were computed with a VDJ recombination model fitted to out-of-frame rearrangements, and the resulting probabilities were checked against IGoR. In a later analysis, hypergeometric tests were used to score TCR-TCR, TCR-HLA and TCR-CMV co-occurrence, with a repertoire-size bias correction applied to TCR pairs. A later analysis estimated false discovery rates by permuting HLA or CMV assignments 20 times. In a later analysis, co-occurring TCRs were grouped using DBSCAN, with TCRdist sequence similarity added in when clustering inside HLA-allele-positive subsets. For co-occurrence clustering, repertoires with fewer than 30,000 or more than 120,000 public chains were excluded, along with roughly 5 repertoires with anomalous nucleotide sharing. In TCRdb, the immuneACCESS table is reduced to in-frame sequences with V and J assigned. These tables do not hold every clone; where another copy was compared, an unresolved V gene accounts for under half, and the others remain unexplained. V, J and clone size were drawn from that table, and D and trimming were deduced from the DNA. This sample's clone table shows 25,000 to 35,000 clones. In total, the top ten clones hold 3.5% to 5% of the sample.

A word on this clone: The specificity of this receptor is unknown. One end of the junction fails to match germline, which may point to a read error.

The CDR3 covers 14 residues, taking in both the cysteine and the phenylalanine. This entry keeps only the CDR3 DNA: 42 bases, framed from base 1. From the germline V gene, CDR1 is MGHRA and CDR2 is YSYEKL. The V and J genes are TRBV4-1 and TRBJ2-1; the D segment cannot be called with confidence. The material sequenced was PBMCs. The receptor comes from a woman in her thirties or forties in good health and CMV-seropositive. CDR3 region: CASSPGASDNEQFF. The nucleotide sequence is TGCGCCAGCAGCCCCGGAGCCTCCGACAATGAGCAGTTCTTC.